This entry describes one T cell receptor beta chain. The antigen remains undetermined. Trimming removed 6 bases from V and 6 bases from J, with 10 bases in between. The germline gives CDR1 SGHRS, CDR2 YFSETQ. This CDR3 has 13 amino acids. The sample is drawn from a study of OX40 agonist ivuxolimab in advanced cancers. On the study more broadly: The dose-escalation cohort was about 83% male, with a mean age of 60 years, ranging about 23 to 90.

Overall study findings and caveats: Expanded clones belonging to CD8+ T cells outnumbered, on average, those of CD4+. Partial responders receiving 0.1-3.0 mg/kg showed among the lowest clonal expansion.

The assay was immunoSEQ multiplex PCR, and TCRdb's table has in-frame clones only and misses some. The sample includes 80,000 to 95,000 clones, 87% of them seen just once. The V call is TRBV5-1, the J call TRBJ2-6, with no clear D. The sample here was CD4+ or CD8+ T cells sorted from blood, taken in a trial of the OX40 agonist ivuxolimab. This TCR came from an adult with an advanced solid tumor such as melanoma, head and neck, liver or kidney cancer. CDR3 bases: TGCGCCAGCAAGGCGGATTCGGCCAACGTCCTGACTTTC. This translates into CASKADSANVLTF.